The 20 T cell receptor beta chains reported below all come from one sample, sequenced in a study of PD-L1 blockade in urothelial cancer. Assay used: immunoSEQ multiplex PCR; TCRdb lists only in-frame clones, some missing. The repertoire has more than 90,000 clones, around 86% of them found once; the top ten carry approximately 2%. Sample time point: pretreatment peripheral blood. The sample consisted of PBMCs, taken around atezolizumab (anti-PD-L1) treatment. All receptors derive from a man between 60 and 70 years old with urothelial cancer.

The chain recombines TRBV7-6 with TRBJ2-7; 14 bases are shared with TRBD2. The V segment lost 5 bases and the J segment 7 bases; nucleotides outside the gene matches: 7. Germline CDR1 reads SGHVS; CDR2 reads FNYEAQ. The CDR3 sequence is 15 residues long. The CDR3 loop is CASSPGTSGSLEQYF. DNA for the CDR3: TGTGCCAGCAGCCCGGGGACTAGCGGGAGCTTGGAGCAGTACTTC.

This clone was observed once. The V and J genes are TRBV4-1 and TRBJ1-1; D is possibly TRBD1 (5 bases). The CDR3 loop spans 15 amino acids. The V end lost 3 bases, the J end lost 7 bases, and 18 bases lay between the germline ends. CDR1 and CDR2 from the germline V gene are MGHRA and YSYEKL. CDR3 sequence (DNA): TGCGCCAGCAGCCATCCGCCCCGGGGGGTCAATGAAGCTTTCTTT. Protein: CASSHPPRGVNEAFF.

The V gene is TRBV5-1, the J gene TRBJ2-4; TRBD2 might be the D (6 bases). Germline V gives CDR1 SGHRS, CDR2 YFSETQ. This CDR3 has 14 amino acids. V was trimmed by 1 base and J by 4 bases, leaving 9 bases between them. The CDR3 is CASSLNRGKNIQYF. In nucleotides, the CDR3 is TGCGCCAGCAGCTTGAATCGGGGGAAAAACATTCAGTACTTC.

The chain combines TRBV29-1 with TRBJ2-2, with a weak D call TRBD2 (5 bases). Trimming left V 5 bases short and J 7 bases short, with 14 bases between. The CDR3 sequence is 13 residues long. Germline CDR1 SQVTM, CDR2 ANQGSEA. The CDR3 sequence is CSVSGNLIGELFF. The CDR3 bases are TGCAGCGTTTCCGGGAACCTCATCGGGGAGCTGTTTTTT.

This CDR3 reads CASSFGGQETQYF. The CDR3 nucleotides read TGTGCCAGCAGCTTCGGCGGCCAAGAGACCCAGTACTTC. The chain is built from TRBV5-4 and TRBJ2-5; D not certain. This CDR3 is built from 13 residues. The ends were cut back, 2 bases at V and 1 base at J, with 6 bases in the middle. Looked up from germline, CDR1 is SGHNT and CDR2 is YYREEE (reference sequence).

This chain connects TRBV28 to TRBJ1-1; D might be TRBD1 (5 bases). The CDR3 runs to 12 residues. Germline-derived CDR1 and CDR2 are MDHEN and SYDVKM. V lost 2 bases and J 8 bases, leaving 9 bases between the germline ends. CDR3: CASSLQTAEAFF. The DNA of the CDR3 is TGTGCCAGCAGTTTACAGACAGCCGAAGCTTTCTTT.

The chain uses TRBV2 and TRBJ2-1; 8 bases align to TRBD2. The CDR3 consists of 12 residues. V lost 11 bases and J lost 8; bases outside the gene matches: 8. The germline gives CDR1 SNHLY, CDR2 FYNNEI. The CDR3 DNA is TGTGCCTCGACGGGGGGGGTCTATGAGCAGTTCTTC. It encodes CASTGGVYEQFF.

The chain is built from TRBV5-6 and TRBJ1-4; D gene ambiguous. Germline V lookup: CDR1 SGHDT, CDR2 YYEEEE. The CDR3 is made up of 15 amino acids. V gave up 1 base and J gave up 8 bases, with 15 bases separating them. The CDR3 sequence: CASSLSGRQGEKLFF. DNA of the CDR3: TGTGCCAGCAGCTTGAGCGGCAGACAAGGAGAAAAACTGTTTTTT. Full variable domain (rest looked up from reference TRBV5-6 and TRBJ1-4): DAGVTQSPTHLIKTRGQQVTLRCSPKSGHDTVSWYQQALGQGPQFIFQYYEEEERQRGNFPDRFSGHQFPNYSSELNVNALLLGDSALYLCASSLSGRQGEKLFFGSGTQLSVL.

The chain is built from TRBV7-2 and TRBJ1-2, with a weak D call TRBD1 (5 bases). Deletions cut 1 base from V and 8 bases from J, with 14 bases between. The length of the CDR3 is 14 residues. In germline, CDR1 is SGHTA, CDR2 FQGNSA. Here the CDR3 DNA reads TGTGCCAGCAGCTTAGGGCTGGGAGGGGAAGGCTACACCTTC. Protein product: CASSLGLGGEGYTF.

This clone was seen just once. The rearrangement joins TRBV5-1 to TRBJ2-3, with TRBD2 matching over 10 bases. Unmatched junction bases numbered 11, after V lost 4 bases and J lost 0 bases. The CDR3 spans 18 residues. Germline V CDR1 and CDR2: SGHRS, YFSETQ. DNA for the CDR3: TGCGCCAGCAGCACCGGTAGGACTAGCGGACCTAGCACAGATACGCAGTATTTT. It translates to CASSTGRTSGPSTDTQYF. Complete variable domain (other parts from reference TRBV5-1 and TRBJ2-3): KAGVTQTPRYLIKTRGQQVTLSCSPISGHRSVSWYQQTPGQGLQFLFEYFSETQRNKGNFPGRFSGRQFSNSRSEMNVSTLELGDSALYLCASSTGRTSGPSTDTQYFGPGTRLTVL.

The rearrangement links TRBV18 to TRBJ2-7, with 11 bases fitting TRBD2. V lost 2 bases to trimming and J lost 2 bases; unmatched junction nucleotides: 2. CDR1 is KGHSH and CDR2 is LQKENI in the germline V gene. The CDR3 length is 15 residues. The CDR3 reads CASSPGTSGPYEQYF. CDR3 sequence (DNA): TGTGCCAGCTCACCAGGGACTAGCGGCCCCTACGAGCAGTACTTC.

This CDR3 reads CASSRGTYYEQYF. CDR3 DNA: TGTGCCAGCAGCCGAGGGACTTACTACGAGCAGTACTTC. The rearrangement links TRBV11-2 to TRBJ2-7; D possibly corresponds to TRBD2 (6 bases). The CDR3 is 13 residues long. The V end was cut by 5 bases, the J end by 3 bases, with 11 bases between. CDR1 and CDR2 (germline): SGHAT, FQNNGV. The full variable domain, in which reference TRBV11-2 and TRBJ2-7 provide the parts outside the CDR3, is EAGVAQSPRYKIIEKRQSVAFWCNPISGHATLYWYQQILGQGPKLLIQFQNNGVVDDSQLPKDRFSAERLKGVDSTLKIQPAKLEDSAVYLCASSRGTYYEQYFGPGTRLTVT.

This clone was observed a few times. Here the CDR3 reads CASSTRGADTQYF. CDR3 DNA: TGCGCCAGCTCGACACGGGGGGCAGATACGCAGTATTTT. The V gene is TRBV5-1, the J gene TRBJ2-3; TRBD2 matches at 7 bases. The CDR3 covers 13 residues. Germline assignment: CDR1 SGHRS and CDR2 YFSETQ. V lost 7 bases to trimming and J lost 4 bases; unmatched junction nucleotides: 6.

V gene TRBV7-3 combines with J gene TRBJ2-2; 9 nucleotides agree with TRBD1. Per germline, CDR1 SGHTA and CDR2 FQGTGA. V was pared by 8 bases and J by 4 bases, with 2 bases of the junction left unmatched. This CDR3 spans 13 amino acids. Written as DNA, the CDR3 is TGTGCCAGCGGGACAGGGAGCACCGGGGAGCTGTTTTTT. Protein product: CASGTGSTGELFF.

The chain employs TRBV15 and TRBJ1-6; D is uncertain. The V end lost 0 bases, the J end lost 7 bases, and 4 bases lay between the germline ends. The germline CDR1 and CDR2 sequences are LNHNV and YYDKDF (reference sequence). CDR3 size: 13 residues. The DNA for the CDR3 is TGTGCCACCAGCAGAGATCCGAATTCACCCCTCCACTTT. It specifies CATSRDPNSPLHF.

CDR3 nucleotide sequence: TGTGCCTGGAGTGCGGGACAGGCGAACACTGAAGCTTTCTTT. Its translation: CAWSAGQANTEAFF. The chain combines TRBV30 with TRBJ1-1; 8 bases match TRBD1. Germline lookup yields CDR1 GTSNPN and CDR2 SVGIG (reference sequence). V was pared by 1 base and J by 1 base, with 2 bases of the junction left unmatched. This CDR3 has 14 amino acids.

V is TRBV5-8 and J is TRBJ1-2, with D possibly being TRBD1 (6 bases). This CDR3 spans 17 amino acids. The V gene's germline CDR1 is SGHTS and CDR2 YDEGEE. Trimming shortened V by 2 bases and J by 4 bases, and 21 bases separated the two germline ends. The CDR3 is CASSFDFAGAFSYGYTF. In DNA form, the CDR3 reads TGTGCCAGCAGCTTTGATTTTGCGGGGGCCTTCAGCTATGGCTACACCTTC.

The chain joins TRBV12-2 to TRBJ2-3; the tabulated D call, TRBD2, remains unverified against the DNA. TRBV12-2 is a listed pseudogene. This CDR3 has 15 amino acids. CDR3 residues: CASRLESKLTDTQYF. Written as DNA, the CDR3 is TGTGCAAGTCGCTTAGAATCAAAGCTCACAGATACGCAGTATTTT.

The rearrangement joins TRBV4-1 to TRBJ2-7; the match to TRBD2 covers 15 bases. Germline values: CDR1 MGHRA, CDR2 YSYEKL. The CDR3 runs 16 residues. Trimming took 5 bases from V and 4 from J; bases not matched to a gene: 6. CDR3 sequence (DNA): TGCGCCAGCAGCGCCTTGGGGACTAGCGGGAGGTACGAGCAGTACTTC. Amino acids: CASSALGTSGRYEQYF.

The chain carries TRBV11-1 and TRBJ2-2; 8 nucleotides match TRBD2. With 7 bases clipped from V and 2 bases from J, the junction kept 6 bases outside the gene matches. Germline CDR1 and CDR2: SGHAT and FQDESV (reference sequence). This CDR3 comprises 15 residues. CDR3 loop: CASKQLAANTGELFF. The CDR3 DNA reads TGTGCCAGCAAGCAACTAGCGGCCAACACCGGGGAGCTGTTTTTT.